This TCR beta chain was found in a study of shared clonotypes between healthy human individuals. Across the study: A donor's plate count was three for CD4 naive and three for CD4 memory; CD8 naive had two and CD8 memory one. Study outcomes and limitations: The sole specimen, blood, was sampled, and tissue repertoires likely differ. Compared with clonotypes that all four donors shared, non-shared clonotypes had lower generation probabilities.

V lost 5 bases to trimming and J lost 0 bases, with 11 bases between them. From germline, CDR1 is GTSNPN and CDR2 SVGIG (reference sequence). CDR3 size: 15 residues. Assay: immunoSEQ multiplex PCR; the TCRdb copy retains only in-frame clones and omits some. Among millions of clones listed, 85% to 95% were seen once. Points on this clone: Antigen unknown.

Donation came from healthy HIV-negative adults that had no recent acute infections or vaccinations. Sequencing was done on a sample of naive CD4+ T cells sorted from blood. Regarding subset: CD45RA+ positively selected. The chain combines TRBV30 with TRBJ2-6; D unclear. This clonotype originated in a man between 18 and 29 years old in good health. The CDR3 spells CAWGKASSGANVLTF. The CDR3 region has the DNA TGTGCCTGGGGCAAGGCCTCCTCTGGGGCCAACGTCCTGACTTTC.